This TCR beta chain was retrieved from a study of cytomegalovirus exposure and HLA in healthy donors. Findings and limits, study-wide: TCR beta sequences reportedly predicted the HLA-A and HLA-B alleles of most subjects accurately. Most TCR sequences were uncommon, yet certain public TCRs appeared in many donors.

Primers for the PCR totalled 60 Vbeta and 13 Jbeta. Sequenced by immunoSEQ multiplex PCR; TCRdb stores in-frame clones only, minus some. The top ten clones hold just over 8% of a sample with about 110,000 clones, around 73% of them seen once. Germline-derived CDR1 and CDR2 are SGHNT and YYREEE (reference sequence). The germline V and J ends were trimmed by 2 bases and 8 bases, with 14 bases remaining between them. This CDR3 spans 14 amino acids. In the case of this clone: Antigen: not known.

This sequence was found in a woman aged 40 to 50 in good health and CMV-seropositive. The chain recombines TRBV5-4 with TRBJ2-1, with D possibly TRBD1 on 5 matching bases. Sequencing input: PBMCs. The CDR3 is CASSFAGFEDEQFF. Here the CDR3 DNA reads TGTGCCAGCAGCTTCGCAGGGTTCGAGGATGAGCAGTTCTTC.